This T cell receptor (beta chain) was found in a study of T cells after posttransplantation cyclophosphamide listed by TCRdb under 2016. In the study overall: Using TRB sequencing, the study followed how the T cell repertoire reconstituted after myeloablative bone marrow transplantation in which posttransplantation cyclophosphamide served as GVHD prophylaxis. Blood from all 35 or so PTCy patients who had 1-year posttransplant specimens underwent TRB sequencing. Public TRB sequences were searched against a database of over 3,000 sequences associated with responses to pathogens, tumor antigens, self-antigens and alloantigens. Antigen receptor sequencing covered samples from a few dozen PTCy-treated patients and over 15 of their related bone marrow donors. In 3 patients, up to roughly 3 additional blood samples taken between 2 and 5.2 years after transplant also underwent TRB sequencing, as did pretransplant blood from a handful of patients. TRA and TRB clonality were tightly correlated in several samples, so subsequent TCR analyses focused on TRB only. General findings and caveats noted by the study authors: Donor-recipient similarity was low at 1-2 months but increased during the first year, and donor CD8+ memory clones often dominated later blood repertoires. Across over 40 patients, TRB clonality was highly associated with recipient CMV seropositivity and CMV reactivation, and PTCy diversity was similar to diversity in CNI/methotrexate controls. The TRB repertoires of T cells infiltrating skin or GI tract showed only limited overlap with the TRB repertoires of T cells in blood.

To note about this clone: This receptor's antigen is unknown. Nothing much larger sits one base from this clone, and base qualities are not available.

TRB sequencing used genomic DNA with the immunoSEQ assay at survey resolution or the hsTCRB kit. Per the source publication's procedure: The immunoSEQ software was used for initial read processing, and the LymphoSeq R package was used for repertoire analyses. For each TRB dataset, clonality was calculated as 1 minus normalized Shannon entropy, and the Gini coefficient was computed as well. To infer phenotypes in unsorted samples, TRB sequences from sorted subsets of the recipient or donor were mapped onto the unsorted samples of the same recipient. Sourced from immuneACCESS, this table was stored by TCRdb with only in-frame sequences that have V and J called. A share of the clones is absent; for the studies checked, an unresolved V gene accounts for under half, and the remainder has no known explanation. V and J calls plus clone size are reproduced from that table; the DNA served to infer D and trimming. This sample has 30,000 to 40,000 clones in its table, and 80% to 90% of those were observed once. The ten top clones hold about 15% of the sample.

CDR1 and CDR2 are read off the germline V gene as SGHRS and YFSETQ. The CDR3 runs 14 residues from the cysteine to the phenylalanine. The sequence is cut down to CDR3 DNA, 42 bases in frame from base 1. The PTCy-treated patients were enrolled in a prospective multi-institutional clinical trial. Peripheral blood and bone marrow mononuclear cells were isolated by Ficoll-Hypaque density centrifugation and were cryopreserved. Sequenced material: PBMCs. In this chain, TRBV5-1 is recombined with TRBJ2-1; possibly the D gene is TRBD1, per 6 matching bases. The TCR sequence derives from a woman in her 40s with a blood cancer, CMV-positive, and with a related stem cell donor. The CDR3 is CAQEDRSSYNEQFF. The base sequence is TGCGCTCAGGAGGACAGAAGCTCCTACAATGAGCAGTTCTTC.